Each of the 26 T cell receptor beta chains below was sequenced from the same sample in a study of cytomegalovirus exposure and HLA in healthy donors. With 60 Vbeta and 13 Jbeta primers, the PCR was carried out. Repertoires were generated with immunoSEQ multiplex PCR, while TCRdb's copy carries only in-frame clones and drops some. The sample holds tens of thousands of clones, around 79% seen once. The sample consisted of PBMCs. The receptors shown here come from a male donor in good health and CMV-seropositive.

V gene TRBV7-2 combines with J gene TRBJ2-7; perhaps TRBD1 as D (6 bases). The CDR3 sequence is 14 residues long. The germline V and J ends were trimmed by 6 bases and 3 bases, with 15 bases remaining between them. CDR1 is SGHTA, CDR2 FQGNSA, per germline. CDR3 bases: TGTGCCAGCAGATCAACAGGGTGGAGCTACGAGCAGTACTTC. Its translation: CASRSTGWSYEQYF. Supplemented by reference TRBV7-2 and TRBJ2-7, the full variable domain reads GAGVSQSPSNKVTEKGKDVELRCDPISGHTALYWYRQSLGQGLEFLIYFQGNSAPDKSGLPSDRFSAERTGGSVSTLTIQRTQQEDSAVYLCASRSTGWSYEQYFGPGTRLTVT.

The chain employs TRBV19 and TRBJ1-1, with a possible D match to TRBD1 (6 bases). V lost 8 bases and J 2 bases, leaving 12 bases between the germline ends. There are 13 residues in the CDR3. In germline, CDR1 is LNHDA, CDR2 SQIVND (reference sequence). The chain's CDR3 is CASGRQVNTEAFF. The CDR3, as DNA: TGTGCCAGTGGTAGACAGGTTAACACTGAAGCTTTCTTT.

The chain carries TRBV13 and TRBJ1-3, with D maybe TRBD1 (5 bases). Germline assignment: CDR1 PRHDT and CDR2 FYEKMQ (reference sequence). V lost 7 bases to trimming and J lost 2 bases, with 18 bases between them. CDR3 length: 16 amino acids. The CDR3 nucleotides are TGTGCCAGCATCCTCCCCCGGCGGGGGGCTGGAAACACCATATATTTT. Its protein is CASILPRRGAGNTIYF.

V usage is TRBV7-2 and J usage is TRBJ2-7; 8 bases fit TRBD2. The CDR3 length is 15 residues. With V trimmed by 1 base and J by 2 bases, 4 bases remained unmatched. Germline CDR1 SGHTA, CDR2 FQGNSA. CDR3 loop: CASSLGSGGPYEQYF. For the CDR3, the DNA is TGTGCCAGCAGCTTAGGAAGCGGGGGCCCCTACGAGCAGTACTTC. The full variable domain, with the rest looked up from reference TRBV7-2 and TRBJ2-7, is GAGVSQSPSNKVTEKGKDVELRCDPISGHTALYWYRQSLGQGLEFLIYFQGNSAPDKSGLPSDRFSAERTGGSVSTLTIQRTQQEDSAVYLCASSLGSGGPYEQYFGPGTRLTVT.

The chain combines TRBV7-8 with TRBJ2-5; 7 nucleotides line up with TRBD2. The assigned J gene may be wrong: the sequence end matches TRBJ2-7 better. The CDR3 contains 13 residues. In germline, CDR1 is SGHVS, CDR2 FQNEAQ. Here the CDR3 DNA reads TGTGCCAGCAGCTTATTGCGGGGGTCCGAGCAGTACTTC. It encodes CASSLLRGSEQYF.

The chain employs TRBV7-9 and TRBJ1-2, with D possibly being TRBD1 (5 bases). The V and J ends lost 4 bases and 8 bases respectively, with 14 bases between them. Germline assignment: CDR1 SEHNR and CDR2 FQNEAQ (reference sequence). The CDR3 loop spans 13 amino acids. CDR3 DNA sequence: TGTGCCAGCAGCTCCGCAGGGATTTGGGGCTACACCTTC. Protein product: CASSSAGIWGYTF. Together with reference TRBV7-9 and TRBJ1-2, the CDR3 gives the full variable domain: DTGVSQNPRHKITKRGQNVTFRCDPISEHNRLYWYRQTLGQGPEFLTYFQNEAQLEKSRLLSDRFSAERPKGSFSTLEIQRTEQGDSAMYLCASSSAGIWGYTFGSGTRLTVV.

The J gene is TRBJ2-7, the V gene TRBV11-2; possibly TRBD1 for D (6 bases). Trimming left V 4 bases short and J 3 bases short, with 10 bases between. CDR1 and CDR2 (germline): SGHAT, FQNNGV. CDR3 size: 13 residues. CDR3 protein: CASSSGHVYEQYF. As DNA, the CDR3 is TGTGCCAGCAGCTCGGGACACGTCTACGAGCAGTACTTC.

The V gene is TRBV5-1, the J gene TRBJ2-7, with TRBD2 matching over 11 bases. CDR3 length: 14 residues. J gave up 4 bases and V 4 bases, and 4 bases lay outside the gene matches. Germline V lookup: CDR1 SGHRS, CDR2 YFSETQ. CDR3 sequence: CASSTGTSGYEQYF. In DNA form, the CDR3 reads TGCGCCAGCAGCACCGGGACTAGCGGATACGAGCAGTACTTC.

The V gene is TRBV7-9, the J gene TRBJ2-7; D unresolved. Germline assignment: CDR1 SEHNR and CDR2 FQNEAQ (reference sequence). V lost 5 bases, J lost 3 bases, and 5 bases lay in between. The length of the CDR3 is 11 residues. The CDR3 sequence is CASSASYEQYF. The CDR3 nucleotides are TGTGCCAGCAGCGCCAGCTACGAGCAGTACTTC. Based on the CDR3 plus reference TRBV7-9 and TRBJ2-7, the full variable domain is DTGVSQNPRHKITKRGQNVTFRCDPISEHNRLYWYRQTLGQGPEFLTYFQNEAQLEKSRLLSDRFSAERPKGSFSTLEIQRTEQGDSAMYLCASSASYEQYFGPGTRLTVT.

The chain recombines TRBV28 with TRBJ2-7, with 12 bases matching TRBD1. V lost 2 bases, J lost 7 bases, and 12 bases stayed unmatched. Germline V gene lookup returns CDR1 MDHEN and CDR2 SYDVKM. The CDR3 spans 17 residues. The CDR3: CASSLIPPGQGAREQYF. In DNA form, the CDR3 reads TGTGCCAGCAGTTTAATTCCTCCGGGACAGGGGGCGCGGGAGCAGTACTTC.

This clone was recorded only once. J is TRBJ2-5 and V is TRBV27; TRBD2 matches 15 bases. The germline V gene encodes CDR1 MNHEY and CDR2 SMNVEV (reference sequence). V shed 2 bases and J 4 bases; nucleotides not matched to a gene: 5. This CDR3 comprises 17 residues. The CDR3 loop reads CASSLLGTSGGRETQYF. The CDR3 nucleotides read TGTGCCAGCAGTTTACTAGGGACTAGCGGGGGGAGAGAGACCCAGTACTTC.

The chain uses TRBV15 and TRBJ1-3; D remains ambiguous. V was cut by 0 bases and J by 8 bases, with 20 bases left in between. The germline gives CDR1 LNHNV, CDR2 YYDKDF (reference sequence). The CDR3 is 17 amino acids. The CDR3 spells CATSRERSLLPGDTIYF. The CDR3 nucleotides read TGTGCCACCAGCAGAGAGAGGTCCCTATTGCCTGGTGACACCATATATTTT. Based on the CDR3 plus reference TRBV15 and TRBJ1-3, the full variable domain is DAMVIQNPRYQVTQFGKPVTLSCSQTLNHNVMYWYQQKSSQAPKLLFHYYDKDFNNEADTPDNFQSRRPNTSFCFLDIRSPGLGDTAMYLCATSRERSLLPGDTIYFGEGSWLTVV.

The chain recombines TRBV7-3 with TRBJ2-5, with a possible D match to TRBD1 (6 bases). CDR3 size: 13 residues. V was pared by 2 bases and J by 4 bases, with 8 bases between. The germline gives CDR1 SGHTA, CDR2 FQGTGA. The CDR3 DNA sequence: TGTGCCAGCAGCTTACAGGGGTCAGAGACCCAGTACTTC. It codes for CASSLQGSETQYF.

CDR3 in amino acids: CASSYSGLAGDEQFF. The DNA of the CDR3 is TGTGCCAGCAGTTACTCGGGACTAGCGGGAGACGAGCAGTTCTTC. This chain links TRBV6-6 with TRBJ2-1; 14 bases agree with TRBD2. The V and J ends lost 0 bases and 10 bases, in that order; junction bases with no gene match: 2. CDR1 and CDR2 (germline): MNHNY, SVGAGI (reference sequence). The CDR3 loop spans 15 amino acids.

This clone was counted between two and nine times. This chain connects TRBV18 to TRBJ1-4; 9 nucleotides align to TRBD1. This CDR3 region has 20 residues. V lost 3 bases, J lost 6 bases, and 20 bases stayed unmatched. Germline V gene lookup returns CDR1 KGHSH and CDR2 LQKENI. The CDR3 DNA sequence: TGTGCCAGCTCACCCCGATCGGGGACCTCGGGACAGGGCCAGGATGAAAAACTGTTTTTT. Encoded protein: CASSPRSGTSGQGQDEKLFF.

The chain carries TRBV28 and TRBJ2-7; 9 nucleotides agree with TRBD1. Germline lookup yields CDR1 MDHEN and CDR2 SYDVKM. The CDR3 loop spans 14 amino acids. The V and J ends lost 5 bases and 4 bases, in that order; junction bases with no gene match: 6. Written as DNA, the CDR3 is TGTGCCAGCAGTGACCGGACAGGGGCGTACGAGCAGTACTTC. Protein: CASSDRTGAYEQYF.

This clone turned up a few times. The J gene is TRBJ2-7, the V gene TRBV11-2; D perhaps matches TRBD1 (5 bases). V was shortened by 2 bases and J by 3 bases, with 11 bases between the two germline ends. Germline V CDR1 and CDR2: SGHAT, FQNNGV. This CDR3 contains 14 residues. Written as DNA, the CDR3 is TGTGCCAGCAGCTTACCCCAGGGAAACTACGAGCAGTACTTC. Translated, it gives CASSLPQGNYEQYF.

The chain employs TRBV7-8 and TRBJ2-5; TRBD2 aligns across 8 bases. Germline loops: CDR1 SGHVS, CDR2 FQNEAQ. The CDR3 extends over 16 amino acids. Trimming removed 2 bases from V and 7 bases from J; junction bases left unmatched: 12. The CDR3 DNA follows: TGTGCCAGCAGCTTAAGCCCGGGGGGGGCCCTGGGGACCCAGTACTTC. The encoded protein is CASSLSPGGALGTQYF.

J is TRBJ2-1 and V is TRBV6-1; 8 bases align to TRBD1. V lost 5 bases, J lost 4 bases, and 4 bases stayed unmatched. Per the germline V gene, CDR1 is MNHNS and CDR2 is SASEGT. The CDR3 sequence is 14 residues long. This chain's CDR3 is CASSPGQAYNEQFF. Here the CDR3 DNA reads TGTGCCAGCAGTCCGGGACAGGCTTACAATGAGCAGTTCTTC.

V usage is TRBV7-9 and J usage is TRBJ1-1, with 10 positions matching TRBD1. CDR3 length: 15 amino acids. Trimming cost V 1 base and J 7 bases; bases outside gene matches: 6. CDR1 is SEHNR and CDR2 is FQNEAQ in the germline V gene (reference sequence). The DNA of the CDR3 is TGTGCCAGCAGCTTAGTGGGGACAGGGGATCGTGAAGCTTTCTTT. It translates to CASSLVGTGDREAFF.

V is TRBV6-6 and J is TRBJ1-5; no clear D gene. The CDR3 contains 15 residues. Germline V gene sequence: CDR1 MNHNY, CDR2 SVGAGI (reference sequence). Trimming removed 2 bases from V and 0 bases from J, with 8 bases in between. The chain's CDR3 is CASSYPRDSNQPQHF. The CDR3 nucleotides read TGTGCCAGCAGTTACCCCCGGGATAGCAATCAGCCCCAGCATTTT.

This clone appeared once. This chain connects TRBV6-1 to TRBJ1-1; D remains ambiguous. Germline V CDR1 and CDR2: MNHNS, SASEGT. With 5 bases removed from V and 1 base from J, the gap between germline ends came to 14 bases. CDR3 length: 15 residues. CDR3 nucleotide sequence: TGTGCCAGCAGTCAATCAACTCAGGCGAACACTGAAGCTTTCTTT. Translating gives CASSQSTQANTEAFF.

The chain uses TRBV19 and TRBJ2-7, with D tentatively TRBD2 (5 bases). Germline-derived CDR1 and CDR2 are LNHDA and SQIVND (reference sequence). Trimming shortened V by 6 bases and J by 7 bases, and 13 bases separated the two germline ends. This CDR3 region has 12 residues. Written as DNA, the CDR3 is TGTGCCAGTAGCCGGGGTAGCAGGGAGCAGTACTTC. Its protein is CASSRGSREQYF.

Written as DNA, the CDR3 is TGTGCCAGCAACCTCCCCAGGGCCGGGGAGCTGTTTTTT. This sequence encodes CASNLPRAGELFF. The V call is TRBV6-6, the J call TRBJ2-2; possible D gene TRBD1, 5 bases. V shed 7 bases and J shed 6 bases, with 12 bases lying between them. The germline gives CDR1 MNHNY, CDR2 SVGAGI (reference sequence). CDR3 length equals 13 residues.

This rearrangement joins TRBV6-1 to TRBJ2-7; TRBD1 might be the D (6 bases). There are 15 residues in the CDR3. The V end lost 7 bases, the J end lost 2 bases, and 18 bases lay between the germline ends. The germline V gene has CDR1 MNHNS and CDR2 SASEGT. CDR3 loop: CASTTGTTTTYEQYF. In nucleotides, the CDR3 is TGTGCCAGCACCACGGGGACAACGACAACCTACGAGCAGTACTTC.

V and J are TRBV7-9 and TRBJ2-7, with D hard to call. Per the germline V gene, CDR1 is SEHNR and CDR2 is FQNEAQ (reference sequence). Trimming took off 1 base at V and 5 bases at J, with 12 bases between the two ends. The CDR3 consists of 14 residues. CDR3 nucleotides: TGTGCCAGCAGCTTAGACAGTAGTAGGCACGAGCAGTACTTC. It is translated as CASSLDSSRHEQYF. Variable domain in full (rest from reference TRBV7-9 and TRBJ2-7): DTGVSQNPRHKITKRGQNVTFRCDPISEHNRLYWYRQTLGQGPEFLTYFQNEAQLEKSRLLSDRFSAERPKGSFSTLEIQRTEQGDSAMYLCASSLDSSRHEQYFGPGTRLTVT.